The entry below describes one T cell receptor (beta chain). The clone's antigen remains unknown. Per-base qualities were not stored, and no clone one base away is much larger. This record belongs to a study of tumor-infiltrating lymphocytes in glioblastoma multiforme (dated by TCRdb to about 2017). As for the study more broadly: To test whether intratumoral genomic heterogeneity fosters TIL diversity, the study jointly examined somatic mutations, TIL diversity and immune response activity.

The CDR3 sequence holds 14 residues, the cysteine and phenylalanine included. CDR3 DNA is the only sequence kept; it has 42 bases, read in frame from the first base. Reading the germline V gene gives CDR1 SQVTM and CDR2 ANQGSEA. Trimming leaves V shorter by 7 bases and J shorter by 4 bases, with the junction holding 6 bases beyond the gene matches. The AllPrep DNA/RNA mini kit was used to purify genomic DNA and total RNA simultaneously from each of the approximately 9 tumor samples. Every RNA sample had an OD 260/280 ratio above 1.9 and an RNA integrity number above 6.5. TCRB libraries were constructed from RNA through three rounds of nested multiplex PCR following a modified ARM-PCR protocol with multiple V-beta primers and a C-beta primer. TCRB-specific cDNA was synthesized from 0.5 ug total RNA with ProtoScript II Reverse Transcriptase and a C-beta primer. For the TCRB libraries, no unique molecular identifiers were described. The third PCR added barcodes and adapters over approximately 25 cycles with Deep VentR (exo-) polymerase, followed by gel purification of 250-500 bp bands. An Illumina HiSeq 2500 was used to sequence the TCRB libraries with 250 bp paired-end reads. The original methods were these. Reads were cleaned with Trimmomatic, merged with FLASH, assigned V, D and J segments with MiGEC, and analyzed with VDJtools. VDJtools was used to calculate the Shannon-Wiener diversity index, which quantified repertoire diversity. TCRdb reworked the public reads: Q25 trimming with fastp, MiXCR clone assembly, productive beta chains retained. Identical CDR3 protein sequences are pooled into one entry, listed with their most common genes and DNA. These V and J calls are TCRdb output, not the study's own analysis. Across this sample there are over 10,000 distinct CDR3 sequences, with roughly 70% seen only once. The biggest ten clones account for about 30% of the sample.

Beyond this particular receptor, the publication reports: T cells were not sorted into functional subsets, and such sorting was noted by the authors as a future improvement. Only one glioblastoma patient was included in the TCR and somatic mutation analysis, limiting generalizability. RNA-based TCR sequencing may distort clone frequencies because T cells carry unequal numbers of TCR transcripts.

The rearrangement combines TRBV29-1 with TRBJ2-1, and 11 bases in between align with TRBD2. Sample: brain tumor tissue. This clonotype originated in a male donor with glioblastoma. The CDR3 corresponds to CSARLAGSYNEQFF. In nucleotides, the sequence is TGCAGCGCCCGACTAGCGGGATCTTACAATGAGCAGTTCTTC.